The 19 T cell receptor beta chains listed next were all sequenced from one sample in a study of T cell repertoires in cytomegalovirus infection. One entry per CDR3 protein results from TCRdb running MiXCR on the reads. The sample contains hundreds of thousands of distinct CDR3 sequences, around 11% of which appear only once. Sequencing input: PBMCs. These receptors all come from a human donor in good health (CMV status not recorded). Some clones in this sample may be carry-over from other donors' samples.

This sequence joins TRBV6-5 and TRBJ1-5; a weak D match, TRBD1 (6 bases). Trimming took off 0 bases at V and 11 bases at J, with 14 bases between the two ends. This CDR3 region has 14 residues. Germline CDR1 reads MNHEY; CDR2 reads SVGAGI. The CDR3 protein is CASSYSVGGRSQHF. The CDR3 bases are TGTGCCAGCAGTTACTCAGTAGGGGGAAGGTCCCAGCATTTT.

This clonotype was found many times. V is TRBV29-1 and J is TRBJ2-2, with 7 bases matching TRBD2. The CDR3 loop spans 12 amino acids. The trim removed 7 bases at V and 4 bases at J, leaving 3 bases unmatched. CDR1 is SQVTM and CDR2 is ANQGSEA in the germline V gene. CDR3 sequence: CSGLAGTGELFF. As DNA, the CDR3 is TGCAGCGGATTAGCGGGCACCGGGGAGCTGTTTTTT.

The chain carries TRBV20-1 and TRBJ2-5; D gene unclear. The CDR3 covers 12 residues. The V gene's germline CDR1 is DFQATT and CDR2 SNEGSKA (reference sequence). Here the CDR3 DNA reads TGCAGCGTCGGTCCTCTCGGAGAGACCCAGTACTTC. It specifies CSVGPLGETQYF.

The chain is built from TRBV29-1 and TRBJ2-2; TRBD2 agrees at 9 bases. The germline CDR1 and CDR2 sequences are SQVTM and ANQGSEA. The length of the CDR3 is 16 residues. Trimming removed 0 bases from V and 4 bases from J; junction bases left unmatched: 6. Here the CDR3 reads CSVEDQIAGATGELFF. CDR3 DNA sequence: TGCAGCGTTGAAGATCAGATAGCGGGGGCCACCGGGGAGCTGTTTTTT.

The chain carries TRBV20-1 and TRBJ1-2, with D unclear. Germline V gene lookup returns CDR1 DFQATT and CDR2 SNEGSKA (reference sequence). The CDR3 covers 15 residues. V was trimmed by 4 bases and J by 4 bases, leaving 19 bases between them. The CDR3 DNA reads TGCAGTGCTATCCCTAGTGGACGGGGAAGCTATGGCTACACCTTC. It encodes CSAIPSGRGSYGYTF.

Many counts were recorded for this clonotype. As DNA, the CDR3 is TGTGCCAGCAGTCCCGACTACCATCCTAGCTCCTACAATGAGCAGTTCTTC. Translated: CASSPDYHPSSYNEQFF. The chain carries TRBV28 and TRBJ2-1; possible D gene TRBD2, 5 bases. The CDR3 runs 17 residues. Per the germline V gene, CDR1 is MDHEN and CDR2 is SYDVKM. V was clipped by 5 bases and J by 0 bases, with 17 bases between them.

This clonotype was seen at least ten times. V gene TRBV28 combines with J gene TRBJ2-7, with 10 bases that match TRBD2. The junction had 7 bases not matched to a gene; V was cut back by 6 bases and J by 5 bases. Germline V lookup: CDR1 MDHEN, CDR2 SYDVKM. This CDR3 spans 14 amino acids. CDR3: CASSKLAGSDEQYF. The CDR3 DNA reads TGTGCCAGCAGCAAACTAGCGGGGTCGGACGAGCAGTACTTC.

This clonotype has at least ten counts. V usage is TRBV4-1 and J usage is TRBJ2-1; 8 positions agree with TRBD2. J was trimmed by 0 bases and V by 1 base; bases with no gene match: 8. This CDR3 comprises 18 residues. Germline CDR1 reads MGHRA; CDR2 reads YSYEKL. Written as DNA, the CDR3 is TGCGCCAGCAGCCAAGGAGCTAGCGGGTTCAGCTCCTACAATGAGCAGTTCTTC. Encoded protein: CASSQGASGFSSYNEQFF.

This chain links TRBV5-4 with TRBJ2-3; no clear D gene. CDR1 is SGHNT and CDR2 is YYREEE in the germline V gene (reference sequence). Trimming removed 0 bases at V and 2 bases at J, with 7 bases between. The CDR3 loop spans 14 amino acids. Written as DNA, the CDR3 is TGTGCCAGCAGCTTGGCGGCTGTCACAGATACGCAGTATTTT. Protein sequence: CASSLAAVTDTQYF. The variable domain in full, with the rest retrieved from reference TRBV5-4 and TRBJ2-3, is ETGVTQSPTHLIKTRGQQVTLRCSSQSGHNTVSWYQQALGQGPQFIFQYYREEENGRGNFPPRFSGLQFPNYSSELNVNALELDDSALYLCASSLAAVTDTQYFGPGTRLTVL.

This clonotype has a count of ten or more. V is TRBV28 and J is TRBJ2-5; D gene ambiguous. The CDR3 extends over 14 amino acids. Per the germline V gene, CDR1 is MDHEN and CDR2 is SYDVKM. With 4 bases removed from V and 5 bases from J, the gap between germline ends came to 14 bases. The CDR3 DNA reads TGTGCCAGCAGTTCCCGAGCTGCCCGGGAGACCCAGTACTTC. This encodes CASSSRAARETQYF.

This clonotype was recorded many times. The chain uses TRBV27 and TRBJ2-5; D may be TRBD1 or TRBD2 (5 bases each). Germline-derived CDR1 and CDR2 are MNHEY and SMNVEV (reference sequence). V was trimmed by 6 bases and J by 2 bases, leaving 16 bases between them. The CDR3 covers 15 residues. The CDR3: CASRFAGTDQETQYF. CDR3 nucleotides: TGTGCCAGCAGATTCGCTGGGACCGATCAAGAGACCCAGTACTTC.

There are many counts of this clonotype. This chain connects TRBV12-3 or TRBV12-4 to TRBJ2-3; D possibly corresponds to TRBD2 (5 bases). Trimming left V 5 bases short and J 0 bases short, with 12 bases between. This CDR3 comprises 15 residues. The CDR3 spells CASSGERGSTDTQYF. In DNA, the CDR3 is TGTGCCAGCAGTGGGGAGCGAGGGAGCACAGATACGCAGTATTTT.

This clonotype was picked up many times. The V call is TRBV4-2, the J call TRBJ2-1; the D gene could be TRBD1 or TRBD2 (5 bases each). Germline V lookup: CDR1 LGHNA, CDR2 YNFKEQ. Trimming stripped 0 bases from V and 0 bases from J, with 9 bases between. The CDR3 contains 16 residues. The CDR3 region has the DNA TGTGCCAGCAGCCAAGAGGGGACCGTCTCCTACAATGAGCAGTTCTTC. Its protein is CASSQEGTVSYNEQFF.

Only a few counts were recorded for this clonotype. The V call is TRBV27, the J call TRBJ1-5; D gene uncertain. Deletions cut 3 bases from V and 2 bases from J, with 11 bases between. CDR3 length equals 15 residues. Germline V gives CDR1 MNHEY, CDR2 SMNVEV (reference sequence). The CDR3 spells CASSFGSGGNQPQHF. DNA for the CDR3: TGTGCCAGCAGTTTTGGGTCCGGCGGCAATCAGCCCCAGCATTTT.

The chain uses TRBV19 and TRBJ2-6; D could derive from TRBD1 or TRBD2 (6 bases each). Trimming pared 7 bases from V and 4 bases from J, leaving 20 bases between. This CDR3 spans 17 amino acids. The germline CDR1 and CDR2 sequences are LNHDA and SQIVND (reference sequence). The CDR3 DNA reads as TGTGCCAGTAATAACCGATGGGGGGCGAGAGGGGCCAACGTCCTGACTTTC. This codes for CASNNRWGARGANVLTF.

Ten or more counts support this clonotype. CDR3 loop: CASSELAGGGSEQFF. CDR3 bases: TGTGCCAGCAGTGAACTAGCGGGAGGTGGGTCTGAGCAGTTCTTC. The chain recombines TRBV2 with TRBJ2-1, with 11 bases fitting TRBD2. The CDR3 spans 15 residues. Per germline, CDR1 SNHLY and CDR2 FYNNEI. Trimming took 2 bases from V and 9 from J; bases not matched to a gene: 6. Full variable domain (rest looked up from reference TRBV2 and TRBJ2-1): EPEVTQTPSHQVTQMGQEVILRCVPISNHLYFYWYRQILGQKVEFLVSFYNNEISEKSEIFDDQFSVERPDGSNFTLKIRSTKLEDSAMYFCASSELAGGGSEQFFGPGTRLTVL.

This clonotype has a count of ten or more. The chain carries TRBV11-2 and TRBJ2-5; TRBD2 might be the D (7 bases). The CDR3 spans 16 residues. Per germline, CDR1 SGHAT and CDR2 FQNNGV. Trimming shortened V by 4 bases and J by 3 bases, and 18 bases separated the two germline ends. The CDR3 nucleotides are TGTGCCAGCAGCTCCCTACGAGGGGGGGTTGAAGAGACCCAGTACTTC. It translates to CASSSLRGGVEETQYF. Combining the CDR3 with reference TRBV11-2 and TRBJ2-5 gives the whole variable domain EAGVAQSPRYKIIEKRQSVAFWCNPISGHATLYWYQQILGQGPKLLIQFQNNGVVDDSQLPKDRFSAERLKGVDSTLKIQPAKLEDSAVYLCASSSLRGGVEETQYFGPGTRLLVL.

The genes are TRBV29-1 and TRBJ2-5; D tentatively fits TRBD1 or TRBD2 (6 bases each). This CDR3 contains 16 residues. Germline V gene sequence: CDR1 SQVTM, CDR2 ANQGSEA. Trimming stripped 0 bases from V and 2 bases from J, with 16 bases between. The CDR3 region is CSVEDLKGEVQETQYF. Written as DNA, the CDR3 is TGCAGCGTTGAAGATCTTAAGGGGGAGGTACAAGAGACCCAGTACTTC.

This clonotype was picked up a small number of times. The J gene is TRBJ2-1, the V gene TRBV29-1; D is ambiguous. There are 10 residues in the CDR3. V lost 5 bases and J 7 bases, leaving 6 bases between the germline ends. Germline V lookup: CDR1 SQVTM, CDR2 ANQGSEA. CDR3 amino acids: CSVLRNEQFF. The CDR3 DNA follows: TGCAGCGTTCTAAGGAATGAGCAGTTCTTC.